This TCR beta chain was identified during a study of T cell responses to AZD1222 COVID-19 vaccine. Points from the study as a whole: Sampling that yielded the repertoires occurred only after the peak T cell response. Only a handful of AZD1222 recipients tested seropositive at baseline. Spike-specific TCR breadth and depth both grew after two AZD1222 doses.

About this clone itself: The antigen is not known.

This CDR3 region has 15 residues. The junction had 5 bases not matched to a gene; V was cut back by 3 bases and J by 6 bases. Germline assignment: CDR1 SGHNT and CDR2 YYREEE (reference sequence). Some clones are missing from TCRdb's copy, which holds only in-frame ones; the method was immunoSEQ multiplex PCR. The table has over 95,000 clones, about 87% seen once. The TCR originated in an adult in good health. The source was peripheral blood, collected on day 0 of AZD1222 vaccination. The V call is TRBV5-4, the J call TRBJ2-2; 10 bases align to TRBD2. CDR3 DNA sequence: TGTGCCAGCAGCTCAGCGGGAGGGCCCCCCGGGGAGCTGTTTTTT. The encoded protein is CASSSAGGPPGELFF. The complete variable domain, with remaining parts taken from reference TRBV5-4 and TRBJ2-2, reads ETGVTQSPTHLIKTRGQQVTLRCSSQSGHNTVSWYQQALGQGPQFIFQYYREEENGRGNFPPRFSGLQFPNYSSELNVNALELDDSALYLCASSSAGGPPGELFFGEGSRLTVL.